Below are 7 T cell receptor beta chains sequenced from a single sample in a study of shared clonotypes between healthy human individuals. Here immunoSEQ multiplex PCR was the method, and the copy in TCRdb shows in-frame clones only, minus some. The sample has 1.4 million or so clones, 98% seen once. Sequencing was done on a sample of naive CD4+ T cells sorted from blood. As to subset: CD45RA+ positively selected. The source of these receptors is a man younger than 40 in good health.

The CDR3 coding sequence is TGTGCCAGCAGCTCCTCTAGCGGGAGCTCCTACGAGCAGTACTTC. This encodes CASSSSSGSSYEQYF. The gene calls are TRBV11-2 and TRBJ2-7, with 10 bases lining up with TRBD2. V lost 4 bases to trimming and J lost 0 bases; unmatched junction nucleotides: 3. CDR3 length equals 15 residues. From germline, CDR1 is SGHAT and CDR2 FQNNGV. Full variable domain (remainder filled in from reference TRBV11-2 and TRBJ2-7): EAGVAQSPRYKIIEKRQSVAFWCNPISGHATLYWYQQILGQGPKLLIQFQNNGVVDDSQLPKDRFSAERLKGVDSTLKIQPAKLEDSAVYLCASSSSSGSSYEQYFGPGTRLTVT.

This chain uses TRBV6-6 with TRBJ2-5, with TRBD1 identical over 10 bases. The length of the CDR3 is 16 residues. Germline CDR1 and CDR2: MNHNY and SVGAGI (reference sequence). Unmatched junction bases numbered 8, after V lost 5 bases and J lost 2 bases. The CDR3 sequence: CASSKGTGVSQETQYF. CDR3 DNA: TGTGCCAGCAGTAAGGGGACAGGGGTTTCACAAGAGACCCAGTACTTC.

In this sample, this clone turned up once. The chain is built from TRBV11-3 and TRBJ2-1; tentative D call: TRBD1 (6 bases). This CDR3 has 15 residues. V lost 1 base and J lost 4, with 11 bases in between. CDR1 SGHNT and CDR2 YENEEA come from the germline V gene. Here the CDR3 DNA reads TGTGCCAGCAGCTTAGGAGGGACATCTTACAATGAGCAGTTCTTC. As protein: CASSLGGTSYNEQFF.

The chain employs TRBV28 and TRBJ1-5; D is undetermined. This CDR3 has 12 residues. Germline values: CDR1 MDHEN, CDR2 SYDVKM. V was cut by 3 bases and J by 7 bases, with 7 bases left in between. The CDR3 nucleotides are TGTGCCAGCAGTTTCGCGCACCAGCCCCAGCATTTT. Translated: CASSFAHQPQHF. The complete variable domain, with remaining parts taken from reference TRBV28 and TRBJ1-5, reads DVKVTQSSRYLVKRTGEKVFLECVQDMDHENMFWYRQDPGLGLRLIYFSYDVKMKEKGDIPEGYSVSREKKERFSLILESASTNQTSMYLCASSFAHQPQHFGDGTRLSIL.

This clone was seen just once. The chain recombines TRBV6-5 with TRBJ2-1; 13 bases line up with TRBD2. The CDR3 loop spans 14 amino acids. V lost 8 bases and J lost 9; bases outside the gene matches: 7. Germline V gene data show CDR1 as MNHEY and CDR2 as SVGAGI. The CDR3 is CASCGLAGVGEQFF. CDR3 coding DNA: TGTGCCAGCTGCGGACTAGCGGGAGTGGGTGAGCAGTTCTTC.

The genes are TRBV27 and TRBJ2-1; maybe TRBD1 (6 bases). There are 14 residues in the CDR3. V lost 7 bases, J lost 9 bases, and 19 bases lay in between. Per the germline V gene, CDR1 is MNHEY and CDR2 is SMNVEV (reference sequence). The DNA for the CDR3 is TGTGCCAGCACCATAAGAGGGGGAGACGGTGAGCAGTTCTTC. Translation: CASTIRGGDGEQFF.

The V gene is TRBV29-1, the J gene TRBJ1-1; no firm D call. V was clipped by 6 bases and J by 7 bases, with 15 bases between them. This CDR3 comprises 12 residues. CDR1 is SQVTM and CDR2 is ANQGSEA in the germline V gene. The CDR3 nucleotides are TGCAGCGTCTTAAGGGCAGGTTTTGAAGCTTTCTTT. The encoded protein is CSVLRAGFEAFF.